A single sample gave rise to the 3 T cell receptor beta chains below, sequenced in a study of OX40 agonist ivuxolimab in advanced cancers. The method behind the library was the immunoSEQ multiplex PCR assay. TCRdb's version of the immuneACCESS table is confined to in-frame rearrangements and falls short of the full clone set. An unresolved V gene accounts for under half of the shortfall where checked; the remainder is of unknown origin. The table for this sample lists about 84,000 clones; roughly 87% of them were counted only once. The ten largest clones add up to around 0.19% of the sample. This specimen consisted of CD4+ or CD8+ T cells sorted from blood, obtained in a trial of the OX40 agonist ivuxolimab. The receptors here all came from an adult with an advanced solid tumor such as melanoma, head and neck, liver or kidney cancer.

This rearrangement joins TRBV28 to TRBJ2-1; 9 positions match TRBD2. Losses at the gene ends were 6 bases for V and 0 bases for J; bases not matched to a gene: 18. Per germline, CDR1 MDHEN and CDR2 SYDVKM. The CDR3 contains 20 residues. CDR3 DNA: TGTGCCAGCAGACGAAGCTTTACGGCGGGAGGGCCCCCCTCCTACAATGAGCAGTTCTTC. As protein: CASRRSFTAGGPPSYNEQFF.

The chain joins TRBV4-3 to TRBJ1-5; D gene ambiguous. The germline V gene encodes CDR1 LGHNA and CDR2 YSLEER. CDR3 length equals 14 residues. Between the trimmed V and J ends, which lost 2 bases and 4 bases, there was a span of 9 bases. CDR3 protein: CASSQLGRNQPQHF. The CDR3, as DNA: TGCGCCAGCAGCCAACTCGGGAGGAATCAGCCCCAGCATTTT.

This chain uses TRBV7-9 with TRBJ2-5, with 7 positions matching TRBD2. This CDR3 is 15 amino acids long. The ends lost 11 bases at V and 5 bases at J; junction bases unmatched: 17. Looked up from germline, CDR1 is SEHNR and CDR2 is FQNEAQ (reference sequence). CDR3 nucleotide sequence: TGTGCCCTTCGACAAACCAACGCCGGGGGGGAGACCCAGTACTTC. Protein: CALRQTNAGGETQYF.